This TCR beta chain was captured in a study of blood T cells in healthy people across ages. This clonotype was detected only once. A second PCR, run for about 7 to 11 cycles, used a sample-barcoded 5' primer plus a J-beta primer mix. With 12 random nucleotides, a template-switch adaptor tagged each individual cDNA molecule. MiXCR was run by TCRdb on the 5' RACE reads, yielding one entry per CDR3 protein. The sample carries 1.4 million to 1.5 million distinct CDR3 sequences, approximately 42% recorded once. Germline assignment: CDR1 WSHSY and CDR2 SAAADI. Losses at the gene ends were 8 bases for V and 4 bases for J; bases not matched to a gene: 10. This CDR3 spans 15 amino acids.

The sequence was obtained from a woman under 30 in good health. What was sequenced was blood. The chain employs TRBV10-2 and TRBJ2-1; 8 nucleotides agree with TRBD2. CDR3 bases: TGCGCCAGCCAGTATATGTTAGCGGGGTACAATGAGCAGTTCTTC. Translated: CASQYMLAGYNEQFF.